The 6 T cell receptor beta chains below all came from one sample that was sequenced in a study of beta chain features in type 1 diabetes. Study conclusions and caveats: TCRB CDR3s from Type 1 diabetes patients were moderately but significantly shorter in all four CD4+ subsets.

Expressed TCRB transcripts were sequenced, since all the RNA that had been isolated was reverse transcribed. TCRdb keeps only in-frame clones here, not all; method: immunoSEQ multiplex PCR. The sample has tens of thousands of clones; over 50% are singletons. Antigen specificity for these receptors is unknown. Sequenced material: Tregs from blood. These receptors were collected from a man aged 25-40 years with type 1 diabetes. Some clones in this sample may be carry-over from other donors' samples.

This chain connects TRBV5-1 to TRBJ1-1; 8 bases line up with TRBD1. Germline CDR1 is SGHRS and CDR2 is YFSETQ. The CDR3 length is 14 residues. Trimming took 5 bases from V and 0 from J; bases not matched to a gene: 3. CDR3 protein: CASRPGGLNTEAFF. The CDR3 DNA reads TGCGCCAGCAGGCCAGGGGGCTTGAACACTGAAGCTTTCTTT.

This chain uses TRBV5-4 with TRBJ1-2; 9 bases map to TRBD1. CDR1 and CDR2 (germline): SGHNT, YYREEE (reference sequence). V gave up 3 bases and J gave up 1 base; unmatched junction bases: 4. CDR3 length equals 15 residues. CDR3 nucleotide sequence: TGTGCCAGCAGCTCCCGGGACAGGGTTAACTATGGCTACACCTTC. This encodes CASSSRDRVNYGYTF.

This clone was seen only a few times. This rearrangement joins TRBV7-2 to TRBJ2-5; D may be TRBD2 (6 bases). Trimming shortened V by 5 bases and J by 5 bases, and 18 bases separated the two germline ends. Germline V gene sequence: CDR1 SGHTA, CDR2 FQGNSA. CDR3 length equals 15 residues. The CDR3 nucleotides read TGTGCCAGCAGCCCCCGGGCCTCGGCGGGGGAGACCCAGTACTTC. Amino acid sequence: CASSPRASAGETQYF. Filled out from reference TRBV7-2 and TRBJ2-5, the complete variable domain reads GAGVSQSPSNKVTEKGKDVELRCDPISGHTALYWYRQSLGQGLEFLIYFQGNSAPDKSGLPSDRFSAERTGGSVSTLTIQRTQQEDSAVYLCASSPRASAGETQYFGPGTRLLVL.

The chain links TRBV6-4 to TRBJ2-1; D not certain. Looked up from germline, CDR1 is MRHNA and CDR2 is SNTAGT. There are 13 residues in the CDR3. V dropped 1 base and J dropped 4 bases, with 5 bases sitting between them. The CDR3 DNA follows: TGTGCCAGCAGTGACTTCAATTACAATGAGCAGTTCTTC. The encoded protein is CASSDFNYNEQFF.

CDR3 region: CASSLGATSGGASDTQYF. As DNA, the CDR3 is TGTGCCAGCAGCTTAGGGGCCACTAGCGGGGGGGCCTCAGATACGCAGTATTTT. The rearrangement joins TRBV7-2 to TRBJ2-3; 13 nucleotides agree with TRBD2. Germline trimming cut 1 base from V and 4 bases from J; bases unmatched to any gene: 8. This CDR3 is 18 amino acids long. Looked up from germline, CDR1 is SGHTA and CDR2 is FQGNSA. The full variable domain, in which reference TRBV7-2 and TRBJ2-3 provide the parts outside the CDR3, is GAGVSQSPSNKVTEKGKDVELRCDPISGHTALYWYRQSLGQGLEFLIYFQGNSAPDKSGLPSDRFSAERTGGSVSTLTIQRTQQEDSAVYLCASSLGATSGGASDTQYFGPGTRLTVL.

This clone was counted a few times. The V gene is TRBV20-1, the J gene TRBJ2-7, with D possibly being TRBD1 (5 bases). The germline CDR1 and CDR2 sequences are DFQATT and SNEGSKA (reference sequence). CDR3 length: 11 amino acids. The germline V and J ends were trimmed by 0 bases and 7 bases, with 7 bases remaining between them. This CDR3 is CSAREQAEQYF. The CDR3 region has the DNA TGCAGTGCTAGAGAACAGGCGGAGCAGTACTTC.